This entry describes one T cell receptor (beta chain). The antigen remains unidentified. CDR3 length: 13 residues. V was cut by 0 bases and J by 6 bases, with 9 bases left in between. The V gene's germline CDR1 is WSHSY and CDR2 SAAADI. The authors isolated at least 7 million PBMCs per sample. Every sample gave at least 5 micrograms of total RNA when it was extracted. The data originate from a study of blood T cells in healthy people across ages. General study findings and limits: A roughly linear age-dependent decrease characterized TCR beta diversity per million T cells. Both naive CD4+ cell counts and diversity were greater in long-lived donors than in aged donors.

Next came a second PCR, run for about 7 to 12 cycles, which used a sample-barcoded 5' primer along with a J-beta primer mix. TCRdb reprocessed the 5' RACE reads via MiXCR and lists one record per CDR3 protein. Among roughly 2 million distinct CDR3 sequences listed, 49% were seen once. The TCR comes from a woman in her thirties or forties in good health. Sequenced sample: blood. This chain connects TRBV10-2 to TRBJ2-7, with D unclear. The CDR3 here is CASSESNLGEQYF. The DNA for the CDR3 is TGCGCCAGCAGTGAGTCGAACTTGGGCGAGCAGTACTTC.